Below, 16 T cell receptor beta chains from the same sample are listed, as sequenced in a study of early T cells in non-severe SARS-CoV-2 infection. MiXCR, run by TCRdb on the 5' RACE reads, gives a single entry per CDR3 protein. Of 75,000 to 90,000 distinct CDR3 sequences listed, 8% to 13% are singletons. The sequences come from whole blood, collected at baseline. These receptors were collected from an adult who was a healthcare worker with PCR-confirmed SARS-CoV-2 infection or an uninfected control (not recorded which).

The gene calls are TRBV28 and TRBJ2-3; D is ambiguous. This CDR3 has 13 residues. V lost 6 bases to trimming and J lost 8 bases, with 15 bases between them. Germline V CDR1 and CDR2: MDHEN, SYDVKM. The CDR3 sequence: CASSPSQRITQYF. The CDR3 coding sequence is TGTGCCAGCAGCCCCTCCCAGAGGATTACGCAGTATTTT. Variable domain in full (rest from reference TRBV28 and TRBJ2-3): DVKVTQSSRYLVKRTGEKVFLECVQDMDHENMFWYRQDPGLGLRLIYFSYDVKMKEKGDIPEGYSVSREKKERFSLILESASTNQTSMYLCASSPSQRITQYFGPGTRLTVL.

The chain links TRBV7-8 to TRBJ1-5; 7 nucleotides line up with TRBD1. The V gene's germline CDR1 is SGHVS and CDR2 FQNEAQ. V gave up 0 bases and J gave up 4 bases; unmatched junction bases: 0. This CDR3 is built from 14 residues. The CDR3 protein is CASSLARGNQPQHF. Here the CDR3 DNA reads TGTGCCAGCAGCTTAGCCAGGGGGAATCAGCCCCAGCATTTT.

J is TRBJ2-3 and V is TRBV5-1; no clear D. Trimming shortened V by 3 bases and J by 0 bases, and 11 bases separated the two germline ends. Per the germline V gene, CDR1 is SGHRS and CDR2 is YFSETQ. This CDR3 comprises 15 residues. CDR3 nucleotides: TGCGCCAGCAGCTCCGGCTTTTCTAGCACAGATACGCAGTATTTT. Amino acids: CASSSGFSSTDTQYF.

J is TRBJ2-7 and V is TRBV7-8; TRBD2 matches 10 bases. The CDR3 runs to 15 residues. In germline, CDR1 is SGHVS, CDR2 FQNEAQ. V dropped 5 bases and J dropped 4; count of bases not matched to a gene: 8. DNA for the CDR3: TGTGCCAGCAGCCAAACTAGCGGGACTGGGTACGAGCAGTACTTC. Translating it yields CASSQTSGTGYEQYF.

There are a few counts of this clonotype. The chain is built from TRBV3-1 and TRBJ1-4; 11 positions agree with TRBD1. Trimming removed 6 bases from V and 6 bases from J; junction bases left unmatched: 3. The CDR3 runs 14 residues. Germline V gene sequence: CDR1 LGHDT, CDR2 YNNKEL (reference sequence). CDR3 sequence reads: CASSPGQGDEKLFF. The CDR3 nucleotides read TGTGCCAGCAGTCCGGGACAGGGGGATGAAAAACTGTTTTTT.

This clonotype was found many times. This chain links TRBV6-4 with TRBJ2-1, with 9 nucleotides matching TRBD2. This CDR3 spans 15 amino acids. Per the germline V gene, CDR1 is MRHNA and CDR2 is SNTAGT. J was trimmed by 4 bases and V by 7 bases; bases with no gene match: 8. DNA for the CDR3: TGTGCCAGCATATCGGGACTAGCAGCGTACAATGAGCAGTTCTTC. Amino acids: CASISGLAAYNEQFF.

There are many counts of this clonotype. CDR3 protein: CASSERRLLALSYNEQFF. In DNA form, the CDR3 reads TGCGCCAGCAGTGAACGGCGTCTCCTAGCGCTCTCCTACAATGAGCAGTTCTTC. The V gene is TRBV10-2, the J gene TRBJ2-1; D perhaps matches TRBD2 (6 bases). With 3 bases removed from V and 0 bases from J, the gap between germline ends came to 18 bases. This CDR3 spans 18 amino acids. CDR1 is WSHSY and CDR2 is SAAADI in the germline V gene.

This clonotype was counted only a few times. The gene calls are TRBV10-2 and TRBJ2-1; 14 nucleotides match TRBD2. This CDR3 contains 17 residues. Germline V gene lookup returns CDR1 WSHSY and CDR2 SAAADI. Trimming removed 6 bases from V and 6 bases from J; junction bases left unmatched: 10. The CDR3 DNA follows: TGCGCCAGCAGGCGGAGTGTAGGGACTAGCGGGAGCAATGAGCAGTTCTTC. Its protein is CASRRSVGTSGSNEQFF.

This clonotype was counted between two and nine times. The CDR3 sequence: CASSRDSARNTEAFF. In DNA form, the CDR3 reads TGTGCCAGCAGTCGGGACAGCGCACGGAACACTGAAGCTTTCTTT. This chain joins TRBV12-3 or TRBV12-4 and TRBJ1-1; 7 bases fit TRBD1. V lost 5 bases, J lost 1 base, and 7 bases stayed unmatched. CDR3 length: 15 amino acids.

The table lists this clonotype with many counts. The CDR3 loop reads CASSILQGRRETQYF. DNA of the CDR3: TGTGCCAGCAGTATTTTACAGGGGAGGAGGGAGACCCAGTACTTC. The chain employs TRBV6-1 and TRBJ2-5, with D maybe TRBD1 (7 bases). Trimming left V 5 bases short and J 5 bases short, with 18 bases between. This CDR3 spans 15 amino acids. Germline loops: CDR1 MNHNS, CDR2 SASEGT.

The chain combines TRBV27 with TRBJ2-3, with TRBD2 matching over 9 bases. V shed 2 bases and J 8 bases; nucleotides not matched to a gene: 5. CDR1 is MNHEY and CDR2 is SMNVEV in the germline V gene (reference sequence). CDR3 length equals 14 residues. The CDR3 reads CASSLLAGTITQYF. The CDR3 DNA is TGTGCCAGCAGTTTACTAGCGGGGACTATTACGCAGTATTTT.

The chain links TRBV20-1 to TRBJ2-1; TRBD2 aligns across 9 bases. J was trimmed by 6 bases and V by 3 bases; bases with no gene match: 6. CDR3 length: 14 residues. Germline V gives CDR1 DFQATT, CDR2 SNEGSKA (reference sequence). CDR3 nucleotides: TGCAGTGCTAGGGAAGCGGGAGGAGCCAATGAGCAGTTCTTC. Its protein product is CSAREAGGANEQFF.

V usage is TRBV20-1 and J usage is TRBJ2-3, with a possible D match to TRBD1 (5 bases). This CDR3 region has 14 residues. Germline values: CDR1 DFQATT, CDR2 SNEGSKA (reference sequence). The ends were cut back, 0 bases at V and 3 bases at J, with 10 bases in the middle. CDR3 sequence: CSARDSGPTDTQYF. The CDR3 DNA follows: TGCAGTGCTAGAGATTCAGGGCCTACAGATACGCAGTATTTT.

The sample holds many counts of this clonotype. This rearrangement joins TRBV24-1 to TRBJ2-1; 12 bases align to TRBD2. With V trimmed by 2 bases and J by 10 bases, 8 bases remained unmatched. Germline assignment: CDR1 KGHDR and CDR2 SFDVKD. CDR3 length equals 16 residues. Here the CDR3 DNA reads TGTGCCACCAGTGATTCCAGACTAGCGGGAGAACCCGAGCAGTTCTTC. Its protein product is CATSDSRLAGEPEQFF.

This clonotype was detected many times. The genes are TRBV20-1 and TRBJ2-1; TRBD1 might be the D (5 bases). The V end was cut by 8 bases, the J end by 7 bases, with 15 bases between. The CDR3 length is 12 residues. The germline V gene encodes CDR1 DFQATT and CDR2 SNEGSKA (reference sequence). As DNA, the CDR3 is TGCAGTCAGGGTGGATATGGGAATGAGCAGTTCTTC. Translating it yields CSQGGYGNEQFF.

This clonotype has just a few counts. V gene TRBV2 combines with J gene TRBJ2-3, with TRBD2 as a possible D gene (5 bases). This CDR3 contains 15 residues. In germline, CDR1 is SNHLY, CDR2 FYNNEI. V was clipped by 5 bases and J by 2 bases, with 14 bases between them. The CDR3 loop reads CASSIDGKNTDTQYF. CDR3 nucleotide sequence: TGTGCCAGCAGTATCGACGGGAAAAACACAGATACGCAGTATTTT.